This T cell receptor beta chain was captured by sequencing in a study of early T cells in non-severe SARS-CoV-2 infection (dated by TCRdb to about 2021). Regarding the study in general: Because TCR sequencing relied on bulk RNA taken from unsorted whole blood, pairing of alpha and beta chains was not possible. What the authors observed across the whole study: Matching against VDJdb was skewed toward anti-spike CD8 responses, likely underestimated virus-specific expansions, and missed private and CD4 specificities.

This clonotype was seen a few times. The antigen it recognizes is unknown. Per-base quality was not reported, and no clone a single base away is much larger than it. Reading from cysteine to phenylalanine, the CDR3 counts 14 amino acids. Of the read, only the CDR3 DNA is kept; its 42 bases are in frame from base 1. The germline V gene sets CDR1 to SGHTA and CDR2 to FQGNSA. The study was a case-control design nested within a healthcare worker cohort in London, UK, with weekly nasopharyngeal swab PCR tests and blood sampling. Between 23 and 31 March 2020, the week of the UK lockdown, healthcare workers were enrolled and then followed up weekly for as long as 16 weeks. Libraries came from 5' RACE. The sequencer was a NextSeq 500. Unique molecular identifiers were attached to individual cDNA molecules in the TCR library protocol so that sequencing error and PCR bias could be corrected. TCR alpha and beta chains were both sequenced, and the abundances of alpha and beta sequences in each sample were closely correlated with each other. From the authors' description of their analysis: Decombinator V4 was used to annotate TCR sequences for V gene, J gene and CDR3. Expanded TCRs were defined as changing significantly between any two time points under a Poisson model with p below 0.0001. TCR abundances were normalised to the total number of TCRs sequenced in each sample and reported as counts per million. TRAV1-2 paired with TRAJ12, TRAJ20 or TRAJ33 defined MAIT TCRs, while TRAV10 paired with TRAJ18 defined iNKT TCRs. VDJdb, accessed 1 November 2021, was searched for CMV, EBV and SARS-CoV-2 annotated TCRs, with TCRs annotated for multiple antigens excluded. Clones were called with MiXCR by TCRdb after fastp trimmed the public reads at Q25, and only in-frame beta chains were retained. Records with the same CDR3 protein are collapsed into one entry carrying the most frequent genes and DNA. Here the V and J calls rest on TCRdb's processing, not on the authors' analysis. The sample table records about 49,000 distinct CDR3 sequences; roughly 12% of these occur just once. 2.5% to 3% of the sample is in the top ten clones.

This receptor chain uses TRBV7-2 and TRBJ2-1; the best D guess is TRBD2, with 6 bases matching. This TCR derives from an adult who was a healthcare worker with PCR-confirmed SARS-CoV-2 infection or an uninfected control (not recorded which). The sample in question was whole blood, obtained at baseline. Read as DNA, the sequence is TGTGCTGGCGCCGGGACGGGGGAATACAATGAGCAGTTCTTC. Translated, this is CAGAGTGEYNEQFF. Outside the CDR3, residues come from the reference TRBV7-2 and TRBJ2-1 proteins, so the full variable domain is: GAGVSQSPSNKVTEKGKDVELRCDPISGHTALYWYRQSLGQGLEFLIYFQGNSAPDKSGLPSDRFSAERTGGSVSTLTIQRTQQEDSAVYLCAGAGTGEYNEQFFGPGTRLTVL.